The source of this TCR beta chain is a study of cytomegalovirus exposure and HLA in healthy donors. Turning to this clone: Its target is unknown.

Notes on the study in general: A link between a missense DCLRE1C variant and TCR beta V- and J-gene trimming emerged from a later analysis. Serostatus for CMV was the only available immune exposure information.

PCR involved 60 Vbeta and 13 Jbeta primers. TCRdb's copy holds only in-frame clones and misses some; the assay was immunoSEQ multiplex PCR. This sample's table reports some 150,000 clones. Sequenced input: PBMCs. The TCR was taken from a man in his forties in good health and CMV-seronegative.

The CDR3 nucleotides read TGTGCTAGTGGTTTGGGTGATACAGGGAATAATTCACCCCTCCACTTT. This codes for CASGLGDTGNNSPLHF. The chain links TRBV12-5 to TRBJ1-6, with a possible D match to TRBD1 (6 bases). CDR3 length: 16 residues. V was trimmed by 1 base and J by 5 bases, leaving 12 bases between them. Germline-derived CDR1 and CDR2 are LGHNT and FRNRAP.